These T cell receptor beta chains were read from a single sample in a study of cytomegalovirus exposure and HLA in healthy donors. Repertoires were generated with immunoSEQ multiplex PCR, while TCRdb's copy carries only in-frame clones and drops some. The sample has roughly 120,000 clones, 75% to 90% seen once. The sequencing sample was made of PBMCs. The receptor source for this set is a male donor in good health and CMV-seronegative. Each CDR3 is given with its conserved first and last residue. D genes are given only for firm matches. A clone size is listed for some rows: how often the clone was seen (once, few, many), or a class if it is expanded.

d_gene	j_gene	v_gene	abundance	CDR3aa	CDR3nt
NA	TRBJ1-2	TRBV5-6	NA	CASSSLGGESNYGYTF	TGTGCCAGCAGCTCCCTAGGGGGGGAATCTAACTATGGCTACACCTTT
NA	TRBJ1-2	TRBV5-1	once	CASSPGTSLPFYGYTF	TGCGCCAGCAGCCCCGGGACTTCATTACCTTTCTATGGCTACACCTTC
TRBD1	TRBJ1-5	TRBV18	NA	CASSPEPGQGSQPQHF	TGTGCCAGCTCACCCGAGCCGGGACAGGGGAGTCAGCCCCAGCATTTT
TRBD1	TRBJ1-1	TRBV7-9	NA	CSSSRGQGYTEAFF	TGTTCCAGCAGCCGAGGACAGGGTTATACTGAAGCTTTCTTT
NA	TRBJ2-4	TRBV20-1	NA	CSQRAKNIQYF	TGCAGCCAGCGGGCCAAAAACATTCAGTACTTC
TRBD2	TRBJ2-5	TRBV15	NA	CATSRVSGLGAETQYF	TGTGCCACCAGCAGAGTGTCCGGACTAGGGGCAGAGACCCAGTACTTC
NA	TRBJ1-3	TRBV6-5	NA	CASSWSADSGNTIYF	TGTGCCAGCAGTTGGAGTGCCGACTCTGGAAACACCATATATTTT
TRBD2	TRBJ2-3	TRBV28	NA	CASSLGGLAETSTDTQYF	TGTGCCAGCAGTTTGGGGGGACTAGCGGAAACTAGCACAGATACGCAGTATTTT
NA	TRBJ2-1	TRBV19	NA	CASSPPGDYNEQFF	TGTGCCAGTTCTCCTCCGGGAGACTACAATGAACAGTTCTTC
NA	TRBJ1-2	TRBV4-2	once	CASSQEDSGEGYGYTF	TGTGCCAGCAGCCAAGAGGATTCGGGGGAGGGCTATGGCTACACCTTC